This TCR beta chain was identified during a study of T-cell reconstitution after alpha-beta-depleted transplantation in children (dated by TCRdb to the mid-2010s). In the study overall: Using TCR repertoire profiling, the study followed T-cell immune reconstitution in a quantitative way in children after TCRalphabeta/CD19-depleted allogeneic hematopoietic cell transplantation. Study-wide conclusions, independent of this receptor: The apparently early alphabetaT-cell count recovery about two months after transplant was reportedly dependent on only several hundred rapidly expanded clones derived from non-depleted graft cells. In some patients, high TCRbeta diversity at day 60 was attributed to recipient T cells and intrathymic progenitors that had survived conditioning. Over subsequent months, a decline in hyperexpanded clone frequencies was noted, and after one year, T-cell counts and TCRbeta diversity were mostly ascribed to newly produced T cells.

The method was PCR. Sequenced on an Illumina HiSeq 2500. TCR libraries were prepared with molecular barcoding, using unique molecular identifiers to normalize TCRbeta repertoire quantification. Through fastp at Q25 and MiXCR, TCRdb rebuilt clones from the public reads, retaining in-frame beta chains. Each record represents a unique CDR3 protein, reported with the most common genes and DNA among its rows. The sample yields a few hundred thousand distinct CDR3 sequences; roughly 13% were counted once. The top ten constitute 2% to 2.5% of the sample. Concerning this clonotype: Its target antigen remains unknown. No quality values exist for individual bases; no much larger clone is one base distant.

Read against the paper, the sample's treatment or condition label means: allogeneic hematopoietic cell transplantation with graft depleted of TCRalphabeta T cells and CD19 B cells. The transplant recipients were children given TCRalphabeta/CD19-depleted allogeneic hematopoietic cell grafts. The CDR3, cysteine through phenylalanine, is 13 amino acids long. The sequence is cut down to CDR3 DNA, 39 bases in frame from base 1. V loses 3 bases of germline sequence and J loses 3 bases, and the interval between the two ends is 12 bases. Based on the germline V gene, the CDR1 and CDR2 sequences are SQVTM and ANQGSEA.

Recombination joined TRBV29-1 with TRBJ2-7; the D segment is perhaps TRBD1 or TRBD2, each sharing 7 matched bases. Here the sequenced sample was PBMCs, mostly from graft donor cells, taken 360 days after TCRalphabeta/CD19-depleted stem cell transplant. The receptor comes from a male patient aged 10 to 17 who had a stem cell transplant for acute myeloid leukemia, so the T cells may come from the graft donor. The CDR3 protein: CSVEGRGGYEQYF. The DNA sequence is TGCAGCGTTGAGGGCAGGGGGGGCTACGAGCAGTACTTC.